Listed below are T cell receptor beta chains from one sample, sequenced in a study of blood T cell repertoires in COVID-19. Repertoires were generated with immunoSEQ multiplex PCR, while TCRdb's copy carries only in-frame clones and drops some. In the table there are approximately 200,000 clones, approximately 81% of which are singletons. Sequencing was done on a sample of peripheral blood. The receptors were gathered from a woman older than 75 with COVID-19, enrolled during active disease. Each CDR3 is given with its conserved first and last residue. The D gene is left open where the match is weak. Only some rows state a clone size, as once, few, many or a class for expanded clones.

V: TRBV5-1; J: TRBJ2-2; size: NA; D: TRBD1; CDR3: CASRSSGTDYGELFF; DNA: TGCGCCAGCCGGTCTTCCGGGACAGATTACGGGGAGCTGTTTTTT
V: TRBV5-1; J: TRBJ1-1; size: NA; D: NA; CDR3: CASSLGGKDTEAFF; DNA: TGCGCCAGCAGCTTGGGAGGTAAGGACACTGAAGCTTTCTTT
V: TRBV30; J: TRBJ1-6; size: NA; D: NA; CDR3: CAWSIGSSYNSPLHF; DNA: TGTGCCTGGAGTATAGGGAGCTCCTATAATTCACCCCTCCACTTT
V: TRBV9; J: TRBJ1-3; size: NA; D: TRBD1; CDR3: CASSPPGTAGNTIYF; DNA: TGTGCCAGCAGCCCCCCCGGGACAGCCGGAAACACCATATATTTT
V: TRBV4-1; J: TRBJ1-6; size: once; D: TRBD1; CDR3: CASSHYGTATVNSPLHF; DNA: TGCGCCAGCAGCCATTACGGGACAGCTACAGTTAATTCACCCCTCCACTTT
V: TRBV6-5; J: TRBJ1-2; size: few; D: NA; CDR3: CASSRGARSYGYTF; DNA: TGTGCCAGCAGTCGGGGGGCGCGGAGCTATGGCTACACCTTC
V: TRBV6-5; J: TRBJ1-5; size: NA; D: NA; CDR3: CASSYAGPKGPQHF; DNA: TGTGCCAGCAGTTATGCGGGGCCTAAGGGGCCCCAGCATTTT
V: TRBV7-9; J: TRBJ2-1; size: NA; D: TRBD1; CDR3: CASISPGTGYNEQFF; DNA: TGTGCCAGCATTTCACCCGGGACAGGATACAATGAGCAGTTCTTC
V: TRBV2; J: TRBJ2-4; size: NA; D: NA; CDR3: CASSDPTDSPIQYF; DNA: TGTGCCAGCAGTGATCCGACAGACAGTCCTATTCAGTACTTC
V: TRBV6-5; J: TRBJ2-3; size: NA; D: NA; CDR3: CASSLAFSTDTQYF; DNA: TGTGCCAGCAGTTTAGCGTTTTCCACAGATACGCAGTATTTT